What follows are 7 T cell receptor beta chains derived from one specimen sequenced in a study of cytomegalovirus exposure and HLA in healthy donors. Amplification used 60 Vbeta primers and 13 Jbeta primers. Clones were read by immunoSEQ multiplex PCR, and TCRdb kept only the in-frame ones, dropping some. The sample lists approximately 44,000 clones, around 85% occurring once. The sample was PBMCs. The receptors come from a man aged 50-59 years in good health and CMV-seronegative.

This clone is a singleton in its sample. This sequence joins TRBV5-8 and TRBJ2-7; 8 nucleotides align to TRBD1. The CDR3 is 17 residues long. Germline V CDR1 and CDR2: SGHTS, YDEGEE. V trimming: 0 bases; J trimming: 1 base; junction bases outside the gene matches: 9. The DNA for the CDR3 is TGTGCCAGCAGCTTGGCCGCCGGGACAGGAAAATCCTACGAGCAGTACTTC. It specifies CASSLAAGTGKSYEQYF.

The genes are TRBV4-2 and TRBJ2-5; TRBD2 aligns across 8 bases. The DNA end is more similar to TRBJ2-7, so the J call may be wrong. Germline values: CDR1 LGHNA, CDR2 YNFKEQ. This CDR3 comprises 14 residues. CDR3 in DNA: TGTGCCAGCAGCCAAGAGGCCAGCGGGAGCGAGCAGTACTTC. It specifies CASSQEASGSEQYF.

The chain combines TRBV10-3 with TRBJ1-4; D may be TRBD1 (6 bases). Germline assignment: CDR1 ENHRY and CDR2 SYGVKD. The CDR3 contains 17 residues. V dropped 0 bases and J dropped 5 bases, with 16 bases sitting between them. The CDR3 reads CAISESPPGQQNEKLFF. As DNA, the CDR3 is TGTGCCATCAGTGAGTCCCCCCCCGGACAGCAAAATGAAAAACTGTTTTTT.

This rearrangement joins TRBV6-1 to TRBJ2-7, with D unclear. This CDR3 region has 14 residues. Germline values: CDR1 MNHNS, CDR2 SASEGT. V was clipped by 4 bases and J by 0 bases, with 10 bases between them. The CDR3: CASSVRRNSYEQYF. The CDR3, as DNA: TGTGCCAGCAGTGTCCGGCGGAACTCCTACGAGCAGTACTTC.

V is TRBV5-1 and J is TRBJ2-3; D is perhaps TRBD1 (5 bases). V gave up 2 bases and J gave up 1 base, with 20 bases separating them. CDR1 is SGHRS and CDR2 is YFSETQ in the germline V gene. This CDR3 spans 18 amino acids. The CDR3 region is CASSFRSRQGSGTDTQYF. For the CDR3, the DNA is TGCGCCAGCAGCTTTCGGTCGAGGCAGGGTTCGGGCACAGATACGCAGTATTTT. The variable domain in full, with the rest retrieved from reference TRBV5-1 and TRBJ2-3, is KAGVTQTPRYLIKTRGQQVTLSCSPISGHRSVSWYQQTPGQGLQFLFEYFSETQRNKGNFPGRFSGRQFSNSRSEMNVSTLELGDSALYLCASSFRSRQGSGTDTQYFGPGTRLTVL.

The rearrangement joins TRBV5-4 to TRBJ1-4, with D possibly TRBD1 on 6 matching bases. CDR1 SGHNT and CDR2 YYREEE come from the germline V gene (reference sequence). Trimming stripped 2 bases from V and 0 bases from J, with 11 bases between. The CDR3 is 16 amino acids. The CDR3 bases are TGTGCCAGCAGCTTTGGGGGCCTTCCAACTAATGAAAAACTGTTTTTT. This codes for CASSFGGLPTNEKLFF. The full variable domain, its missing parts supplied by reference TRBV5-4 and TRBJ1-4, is ETGVTQSPTHLIKTRGQQVTLRCSSQSGHNTVSWYQQALGQGPQFIFQYYREEENGRGNFPPRFSGLQFPNYSSELNVNALELDDSALYLCASSFGGLPTNEKLFFGSGTQLSVL.

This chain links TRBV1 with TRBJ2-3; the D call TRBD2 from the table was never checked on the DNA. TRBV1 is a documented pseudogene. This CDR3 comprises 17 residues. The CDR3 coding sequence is TGCACCGGCAGCGGGGCCCCTAGCGGGGGTAGCACAGATACGCAGTATTTT. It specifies CTGSGAPSGGSTDTQYF.